Following are 15 T cell receptor beta chains from one sample sequenced in a study of OX40 agonist ivuxolimab in advanced cancers. The library was made by the immunoSEQ multiplex PCR assay. Imported from immuneACCESS, the table was reduced by TCRdb to in-frame sequences with V and J called. These copies leave out some clones; in studies compared against another copy, an unresolved V gene accounts for under half, and the cause of the remainder is not known. This sample is represented by tens of thousands of clones; roughly 84% of them were singletons. About 0.61% of the sample goes to the ten largest clones. The input for sequencing was CD4+ or CD8+ T cells sorted from blood, taken in a trial of the OX40 agonist ivuxolimab. All receptors derive from an adult with an advanced solid tumor such as melanoma, head and neck, liver or kidney cancer.

In its sample, this clone was seen once. The rearrangement uses TRBV4-3 and TRBJ2-3, with D hard to call. The ends were cut back, 3 bases at V and 2 bases at J, with 24 bases in the middle. This CDR3 comprises 19 residues. Germline values: CDR1 LGHNA, CDR2 YSLEER. CDR3 in amino acids: CASSHWAQPISAITDTQYF. For the CDR3, the DNA is TGCGCCAGCAGCCATTGGGCCCAGCCCATCAGCGCAATCACAGATACGCAGTATTTT.

The chain has TRBV5-8 and TRBJ2-1, with a tentative D call TRBD1 (5 bases). Germline V gene data show CDR1 as SGHTS and CDR2 as YDEGEE. V was shortened by 2 bases and J by 11 bases, with 11 bases between the two germline ends. The CDR3 sequence is 12 residues long. As DNA, the CDR3 is TGTGCCAGCAGCTTTAGGACAAGAAAGCAGTTCTTC. Its protein product is CASSFRTRKQFF.

This chain connects TRBV4-3 to TRBJ1-4; TRBD1 matches 8 bases. V dropped 4 bases and J dropped 3; count of bases not matched to a gene: 7. CDR3 size: 16 residues. The germline V gene has CDR1 LGHNA and CDR2 YSLEER. The CDR3 DNA reads TGCGCCAGCAGCCGCGATTCGACAGGGGCTAATGAAAAACTGTTTTTT. This encodes CASSRDSTGANEKLFF.

This rearrangement joins TRBV12-5 to TRBJ2-3, with TRBD2 matching over 10 bases. The trim removed 4 bases at V and 1 base at J, leaving 5 bases unmatched. CDR3 length: 16 residues. CDR1 and CDR2 from the germline V gene are LGHNT and FRNRAP. CDR3 protein: CASGSFGLAGTDTQYF. The CDR3 nucleotides are TGTGCTAGTGGTTCCTTCGGACTAGCGGGCACAGATACGCAGTATTTT.

This clone appeared a few times. The J gene is TRBJ1-6, the V gene TRBV7-9; TRBD1 agrees at 9 bases. The ends lost 4 bases at V and 9 bases at J; junction bases unmatched: 10. Germline CDR1 and CDR2: SEHNR and FQNEAQ (reference sequence). The CDR3 has 16 residues. Here the CDR3 DNA reads TGTGCCAGCAGCTCTTACAGGGGGCTAGTTTCTTCACCCCTCCACTTT. This translates into CASSSYRGLVSSPLHF.

This clone came up many times. V usage is TRBV7-2 and J usage is TRBJ1-1; D is perhaps TRBD1 (5 bases). V was trimmed by 2 bases and J by 1 base, leaving 14 bases between them. In germline, CDR1 is SGHTA, CDR2 FQGNSA. The CDR3 loop spans 16 amino acids. CDR3 sequence: CASSLRTGGANTEAFF. CDR3 coding DNA: TGTGCCAGCAGCTTAAGAACAGGCGGGGCGAACACTGAAGCTTTCTTT. Together with reference TRBV7-2 and TRBJ1-1, the CDR3 gives the full variable domain: GAGVSQSPSNKVTEKGKDVELRCDPISGHTALYWYRQSLGQGLEFLIYFQGNSAPDKSGLPSDRFSAERTGGSVSTLTIQRTQQEDSAVYLCASSLRTGGANTEAFFGQGTRLTVV.

The chain links TRBV10-3 to TRBJ1-2; D is possibly TRBD1 (5 bases). Germline V gene data show CDR1 as ENHRY and CDR2 as SYGVKD. V was trimmed by 10 bases and J by 3 bases, leaving 15 bases between them. The CDR3 has 13 amino acids. The CDR3 sequence is CATVQDSYYGYTF. In DNA form, the CDR3 reads TGTGCCACCGTACAGGATAGCTACTATGGCTACACCTTC.

The V gene is TRBV7-2, the J gene TRBJ1-2; 8 bases line up with TRBD1. CDR3 length equals 14 residues. After removal of 2 bases from V and 6 bases from J, the junction contained 5 bases not matched to a gene. Per the germline V gene, CDR1 is SGHTA and CDR2 is FQGNSA. CDR3 loop: CASSLPRGRNGYTF. In DNA form, the CDR3 reads TGTGCCAGCAGCTTACCCAGGGGGCGAAATGGCTACACCTTC.

The V and J genes are TRBV6-1 and TRBJ1-1, with 7 bases identical to TRBD1. After removal of 5 bases from V and 0 bases from J, the junction contained 3 bases not matched to a gene. This CDR3 has 14 residues. Per the germline V gene, CDR1 is MNHNS and CDR2 is SASEGT. The CDR3: CASSNRGMNTEAFF. The CDR3 nucleotides are TGTGCCAGCAGTAACAGGGGTATGAACACTGAAGCTTTCTTT.

This sequence joins TRBV7-2 and TRBJ2-3; 8 bases match TRBD2. Germline V gene lookup returns CDR1 SGHTA and CDR2 FQGNSA. The V and J ends lost 2 bases and 4 bases, in that order; junction bases with no gene match: 5. The CDR3 has 15 residues. The CDR3 DNA reads TGTGCCAGCAGCTTAATTTCCGGGGGGGCAGATACGCAGTATTTT. It yields the protein CASSLISGGADTQYF.

The rearrangement uses TRBV4-2 and TRBJ2-1, with 8 nucleotides matching TRBD2. The CDR3 totals 17 residues. J was trimmed by 4 bases and V by 3 bases; bases with no gene match: 11. CDR1 is LGHNA, CDR2 YNFKEQ, per germline. The CDR3: CASSQATGLASYNEQFF. In DNA form, the CDR3 reads TGTGCCAGCAGCCAGGCAACCGGACTAGCCTCGTACAATGAGCAGTTCTTC.

The V gene is TRBV21-1, the J gene TRBJ2-1; the table calls TRBD2, which could not be checked here. TRBV21-1 is recorded as a pseudogene. This CDR3 has 17 residues. CDR3 sequence: CASSKSSAGSSYNEQFF. CDR3 DNA: TGTGCCAGCAGCAAATCGTCGGCGGGGAGCTCCTACAATGAGCAGTTCTTC.

The V call is TRBV5-1, the J call TRBJ2-1; D may correspond to TRBD1 or TRBD2 (5 bases each). CDR3 length equals 15 residues. The germline gives CDR1 SGHRS, CDR2 YFSETQ. Deletions cut 3 bases from V and 0 bases from J, with 10 bases between. The CDR3 DNA sequence: TGCGCCAGCAGCTGGGACGGGGACTCCTACAATGAGCAGTTCTTC. This sequence encodes CASSWDGDSYNEQFF. Variable domain in full (rest from reference TRBV5-1 and TRBJ2-1): KAGVTQTPRYLIKTRGQQVTLSCSPISGHRSVSWYQQTPGQGLQFLFEYFSETQRNKGNFPGRFSGRQFSNSRSEMNVSTLELGDSALYLCASSWDGDSYNEQFFGPGTRLTVL.

The chain joins TRBV19 to TRBJ2-3; 10 nucleotides align to TRBD2. V dropped 4 bases and J dropped 4; count of bases not matched to a gene: 11. From germline, CDR1 is LNHDA and CDR2 SQIVND (reference sequence). This CDR3 contains 17 residues. CDR3 amino acids: CASSTTPPSGGSDTQYF. The CDR3 DNA follows: TGTGCCAGTAGTACCACCCCTCCTAGCGGGGGATCAGATACGCAGTATTTT. Based on the CDR3 plus reference TRBV19 and TRBJ2-3, the full variable domain is DGGITQSPKYLFRKEGQNVTLSCEQNLNHDAMYWYRQDPGQGLRLIYYSQIVNDFQKGDIAEGYSVSREKKESFPLTVTSAQKNPTAFYLCASSTTPPSGGSDTQYFGPGTRLTVL.

This chain connects TRBV5-1 to TRBJ1-6; D uncertain. CDR3 length equals 13 residues. Germline V CDR1 and CDR2: SGHRS, YFSETQ. V was cut by 4 bases and J by 8 bases, with 10 bases left in between. CDR3 region: CASSPDPDSPLHF. CDR3 nucleotide sequence: TGCGCCAGCAGCCCAGACCCTGATTCACCCCTCCACTTT.